The clone carrying this T cell receptor (beta chain) is a singleton in its sample. Its antigen remains unidentified. Amplification used 60 Vbeta primers and 13 Jbeta primers. Sequencing used immunoSEQ multiplex PCR; TCRdb keeps in-frame clones, though not all of them. The sample lists about 180,000 clones, 80% occurring once. The CDR3 totals 15 residues. Germline V CDR1 and CDR2: SGHVS, FQNEAQ. Germline trimming cut 4 bases from V and 4 bases from J; bases unmatched to any gene: 5. The entry originates in a study of cytomegalovirus exposure and HLA in healthy donors. Study-wide results and caveats: Reportedly, diagnosis of cytomegalovirus status by the classifier showed high specificity and sensitivity. TCR beta V segments were, for the most part, productive about 87% or about 30% of the time in an earlier analysis.

This receptor was taken from a man aged 25 to 40 in good health and CMV-seronegative. Sequenced input: PBMCs. This chain joins TRBV7-8 and TRBJ2-1; 9 nucleotides agree with TRBD1. CDR3 in DNA: TGTGCCAGCAGCTCCCGGGACAGGGCATACAATGAGCAGTTCTTC. Translated: CASSSRDRAYNEQFF.